Each of the 30 T cell receptor beta chains below was sequenced from the same sample in a study of control samples from healthy donors and cancer patients. Method: immunoSEQ multiplex PCR; TCRdb's copy keeps in-frame clones and lacks some. The sample lists 350,000 to 450,000 clones, approximately 90% occurring once. Sequencing was carried out using PBMCs. The receptors originated from a man aged 40-50 years with head and neck cancer.

J is TRBJ1-6 and V is TRBV27; no clear D. Germline V lookup: CDR1 MNHEY, CDR2 SMNVEV (reference sequence). The CDR3 is made up of 21 amino acids. Trimming pared 0 bases from V and 7 bases from J, leaving 28 bases between. CDR3 region: CASSLSGQFVVGSYSNSPLHF. CDR3 coding DNA: TGTGCCAGCAGTTTATCAGGCCAGTTTGTCGTGGGTTCCTACTCCAATTCACCCCTCCACTTT.

V usage is TRBV6-5 and J usage is TRBJ2-5; D is perhaps TRBD1 or TRBD2 (6 bases each). CDR3 length: 14 residues. Looked up from germline, CDR1 is MNHEY and CDR2 is SVGAGI. Trimming pared 0 bases from V and 5 bases from J, leaving 10 bases between. Here the CDR3 reads CASSYSGGWETQYF. Here the CDR3 DNA reads TGTGCCAGCAGTTACTCAGGGGGGTGGGAGACCCAGTACTTC.

V gene TRBV3-1 (or the pseudogene TRBV3-2) combines with J gene TRBJ2-7; weak D call: TRBD2 (6 bases). Per the germline V gene, CDR1 is LGHDT and CDR2 is YNNKEL (reference sequence). CDR3 size: 14 residues. V lost 1 base and J lost 3, with 10 bases in between. CDR3 sequence (DNA): TGTGCCAGCAGCCAAGTTGACGGGAGCTACGAGCAGTACTTC. Protein: CASSQVDGSYEQYF.

The chain links TRBV7-2 to TRBJ2-1; D may be TRBD2 (6 bases). The CDR3 covers 15 residues. Germline-derived CDR1 and CDR2 are SGHTA and FQGNSA. Trimming removed 4 bases at V and 0 bases at J, with 10 bases between. CDR3 sequence (DNA): TGTGCCAGCAGCTCGGGACTCGTCTCCTACAATGAGCAGTTCTTC. As protein: CASSSGLVSYNEQFF.

The chain is built from TRBV28 and TRBJ2-1; 7 nucleotides line up with TRBD1. This CDR3 region has 15 residues. The germline V gene has CDR1 MDHEN and CDR2 SYDVKM. The V segment lost 5 bases and the J segment 12 bases; nucleotides outside the gene matches: 16. The CDR3 reads CASSLRDRELAGQFF. The CDR3 DNA sequence: TGTGCCAGCAGTCTCCGGGACAGAGAGTTAGCTGGGCAGTTCTTC.

V gene TRBV5-5 combines with J gene TRBJ2-7; D is unclear. The germline CDR1 and CDR2 sequences are SGHKS and YYEKEE (reference sequence). This CDR3 is 13 amino acids long. Trimming removed 3 bases from V and 0 bases from J, with 7 bases in between. The DNA for the CDR3 is TGTGCCAGCAGCTCATACACCTCCTACGAGCAGTACTTC. Translation gives CASSSYTSYEQYF.

The chain links TRBV12-5 to TRBJ1-2; 10 nucleotides agree with TRBD1. V dropped 6 bases and J dropped 7; count of bases not matched to a gene: 2. The V gene's germline CDR1 is LGHNT and CDR2 FRNRAP. The length of the CDR3 is 12 residues. In DNA form, the CDR3 reads TGTGCTAGTGGGGGGACAGGGGCTGGCTACACCTTC. It translates to CASGGTGAGYTF.

Only a few counts were recorded for this clone. Within the sample, other DNA sequences also encode this same CDR3. The J gene is TRBJ1-1, the V gene TRBV19; possible D gene TRBD1, 5 bases. V lost 5 bases and J lost 3, with 10 bases in between. Germline V gene lookup returns CDR1 LNHDA and CDR2 SQIVND (reference sequence). This CDR3 is 13 amino acids long. Here the CDR3 reads CASSGTRDTEAFF. DNA of the CDR3: TGTGCCAGTAGTGGGACTCGGGACACTGAAGCTTTCTTT.

The rearrangement links TRBV7-9 to TRBJ2-7; tentative D call: TRBD2 (5 bases). The germline gives CDR1 SEHNR, CDR2 FQNEAQ (reference sequence). The V end was cut by 5 bases, the J end by 3 bases, with 11 bases between. The CDR3 sequence is 13 residues long. The CDR3 coding sequence is TGTGCCAGCAGCGAGTCGAGGGTCTACGAGCAGTACTTC. Its translation: CASSESRVYEQYF.

The chain uses TRBV7-9 and TRBJ2-7, with 7 bases fitting TRBD2. The CDR3 has 14 amino acids. Trimming removed 5 bases from V and 3 bases from J; junction bases left unmatched: 7. In germline, CDR1 is SEHNR, CDR2 FQNEAQ (reference sequence). CDR3 region: CASSAPGEGYEQYF. CDR3 DNA: TGTGCCAGCAGCGCCCCGGGGGAGGGCTACGAGCAGTACTTC.

V and J are TRBV7-2 and TRBJ2-7; TRBD1 aligns across 10 bases. Unmatched junction bases numbered 6, after V lost 5 bases and J lost 5 bases. The CDR3 is made up of 14 amino acids. CDR1 is SGHTA, CDR2 FQGNSA, per germline. CDR3 nucleotides: TGTGCCAGCAGCCTGACAGGGGGCTCGGACGAGCAGTACTTC. Amino acid sequence: CASSLTGGSDEQYF. Complete variable domain (other parts from reference TRBV7-2 and TRBJ2-7): GAGVSQSPSNKVTEKGKDVELRCDPISGHTALYWYRQSLGQGLEFLIYFQGNSAPDKSGLPSDRFSAERTGGSVSTLTIQRTQQEDSAVYLCASSLTGGSDEQYFGPGTRLTVT.

The rearrangement links TRBV4-3 to TRBJ1-2; a weak D match, TRBD1 (5 bases). The germline V gene has CDR1 LGHNA and CDR2 YSLEER. CDR3 length equals 15 residues. Trimming took 4 bases from V and 8 from J, leaving 20 bases between them. Here the CDR3 DNA reads TGCGCCAGCAGCCGATTGTCTTCCCCCAGGGAGGGCTACACCTTC. It translates to CASSRLSSPREGYTF.

The chain has TRBV11-2 and TRBJ2-7; perhaps TRBD1 as D (6 bases). Germline V gives CDR1 SGHAT, CDR2 FQNNGV. V lost 2 bases and J lost 2, with 7 bases in between. The CDR3 is made up of 13 amino acids. The CDR3 sequence is CASSLNRAYEQYF. CDR3 nucleotide sequence: TGTGCCAGCAGCTTAAACAGGGCCTACGAGCAGTACTTC.

This chain uses TRBV7-8 with TRBJ2-5; 7 nucleotides match TRBD2. CDR1 SGHVS and CDR2 FQNEAQ come from the germline V gene. Trimming took 7 bases from V and 5 from J; bases not matched to a gene: 16. The CDR3 runs 16 residues. The CDR3, as DNA: TGTGCCAGCACCCCCCCCCTACGGGAGGCTTGGGAGACCCAGTACTTC. Translated: CASTPPLREAWETQYF.

The V gene is TRBV30, the J gene TRBJ2-2; 10 bases map to TRBD2. Germline V lookup: CDR1 GTSNPN, CDR2 SVGIG (reference sequence). V trimming: 3 bases; J trimming: 1 base; junction bases outside the gene matches: 8. This CDR3 region has 17 residues. This CDR3 is CAWSAHIAGGNTGELFF. The CDR3 DNA reads TGTGCCTGGAGCGCACATATAGCGGGAGGGAACACCGGGGAGCTGTTTTTT.

The V call is TRBV6-5, the J call TRBJ1-1; 7 bases agree with TRBD1. CDR3 length: 15 residues. Germline V lookup: CDR1 MNHEY, CDR2 SVGAGI. With V trimmed by 5 bases and J by 4 bases, 10 bases remained unmatched. The CDR3 DNA is TGTGCCAGCAGTCCCTTTGGCAGGGGGATCACTGAAGCTTTCTTT. It is translated as CASSPFGRGITEAFF.

The rearrangement joins TRBV19 to TRBJ1-1; D is unclear. Trimming left V 3 bases short and J 1 base short, with 6 bases between. The CDR3 spans 13 residues. Germline assignment: CDR1 LNHDA and CDR2 SQIVND (reference sequence). The CDR3 sequence: CASSMSSNTEAFF. The CDR3 bases are TGTGCCAGTAGTATGTCTTCGAACACTGAAGCTTTCTTT.

This sequence joins TRBV19 and TRBJ1-1; 7 nucleotides line up with TRBD1. The CDR3 has 14 residues. J gave up 4 bases and V 6 bases, and 8 bases lay outside the gene matches. Germline V gives CDR1 LNHDA, CDR2 SQIVND (reference sequence). CDR3 region: CASRPLDRPTEAFF. The CDR3 coding sequence is TGTGCCAGTAGACCCCTGGACAGGCCCACTGAAGCTTTCTTT.

The chain is built from TRBV12-5 and TRBJ1-5; D gene unclear. Trimming left V 3 bases short and J 4 bases short, with 13 bases between. The CDR3 loop spans 15 amino acids. The germline V gene encodes CDR1 LGHNT and CDR2 FRNRAP. The CDR3 region is CASGLGSGRNQPQHF. In DNA, the CDR3 is TGTGCTAGTGGTTTAGGGTCAGGCAGGAATCAGCCCCAGCATTTT. The full variable domain, with the rest looked up from reference TRBV12-5 and TRBJ1-5, is DARVTQTPRHKVTEMGQEVTMRCQPILGHNTVFWYRQTMMQGLELLAYFRNRAPLDDSGMPKDRFSAEMPDATLATLKIQPSEPRDSAVYFCASGLGSGRNQPQHFGDGTRLSIL.

This chain connects TRBV19 to TRBJ1-1, with 7 bases aligning to TRBD1. CDR3 size: 15 residues. Germline values: CDR1 LNHDA, CDR2 SQIVND (reference sequence). With 0 bases clipped from V and 0 bases from J, the junction kept 1 base outside the gene matches. The CDR3 loop reads CASSIEGQVNTEAFF. In DNA form, the CDR3 reads TGTGCCAGTAGTATAGAAGGACAGGTGAACACTGAAGCTTTCTTT.

This chain uses TRBV19 with TRBJ1-2, with TRBD1 matching over 7 bases. CDR1 is LNHDA and CDR2 is SQIVND in the germline V gene (reference sequence). This CDR3 spans 14 amino acids. V lost 7 bases, J lost 5 bases, and 10 bases stayed unmatched. The DNA for the CDR3 is TGTGCCAGTAACCGGGACAGAGACTTATATGGCTACACCTTC. Encoded protein: CASNRDRDLYGYTF.

The chain joins TRBV3-1 (or the pseudogene TRBV3-2) to TRBJ1-2; maybe TRBD1 (5 bases). The V gene lost 8 bases and the J gene lost 8 bases, with 21 bases spanning the gap. Germline CDR1 and CDR2: LGHDT and YNNKEL (reference sequence). The CDR3 is 14 residues long. Here the CDR3 reads CASGGDFRVNGYTF. The CDR3 DNA reads TGTGCCAGCGGGGGGGATTTCAGGGTAAACGGCTACACCTTC.

The chain is built from TRBV7-3 and TRBJ2-7; 10 positions agree with TRBD1. J gave up 3 bases and V 4 bases, and 6 bases lay outside the gene matches. The germline V gene has CDR1 SGHTA and CDR2 FQGTGA. The CDR3 is made up of 15 amino acids. CDR3 loop: CASSSRQGASYEQYF. In DNA form, the CDR3 reads TGTGCCAGCAGCTCAAGACAGGGGGCGAGCTACGAGCAGTACTTC.

The chain links TRBV18 to TRBJ1-1, with D possibly matching TRBD1 (5 bases). CDR1 and CDR2 (germline): KGHSH, LQKENI. This CDR3 is built from 15 residues. The ends were cut back, 4 bases at V and 1 base at J, with 13 bases in the middle. CDR3 residues: CASSRPGTENTEAFF. As DNA, the CDR3 is TGTGCCAGCTCACGCCCCGGGACCGAGAACACTGAAGCTTTCTTT.

The chain couples TRBV28 to TRBJ2-7; D is unclear. The V gene's germline CDR1 is MDHEN and CDR2 SYDVKM. V shed 7 bases and J shed 2 bases, with 15 bases lying between them. This CDR3 has 14 residues. The CDR3 nucleotides read TGTGCCAGCATCCCTCTGGGCGCTACCTACGAGCAGTACTTC. This gives the protein CASIPLGATYEQYF. The variable domain in full, with the rest retrieved from reference TRBV28 and TRBJ2-7, is DVKVTQSSRYLVKRTGEKVFLECVQDMDHENMFWYRQDPGLGLRLIYFSYDVKMKEKGDIPEGYSVSREKKERFSLILESASTNQTSMYLCASIPLGATYEQYFGPGTRLTVT.

The rearrangement joins TRBV24-1 to TRBJ2-2; D unresolved. Germline values: CDR1 KGHDR, CDR2 SFDVKD. This CDR3 comprises 13 residues. The V and J ends lost 3 bases and 8 bases respectively, with 9 bases between them. CDR3 region: CATSDVITGELFF. CDR3 bases: TGTGCCACCAGTGATGTAATAACAGGGGAGCTGTTTTTT.

The chain employs TRBV7-8 and TRBJ2-7; 8 nucleotides agree with TRBD1. V was pared by 1 base and J by 7 bases, with 9 bases of the junction left unmatched. The length of the CDR3 is 15 residues. CDR1 and CDR2 (germline): SGHVS, FQNEAQ. CDR3 in amino acids: CASSLGGTGFVEQYF. The CDR3 nucleotides are TGTGCCAGCAGCTTAGGGGGGACAGGCTTCGTGGAGCAGTACTTC.

With respect to this clone: This sample also contains other DNA sequences that code for the same CDR3. The chain carries TRBV19 and TRBJ1-1; a possible D gene is TRBD1 (5 bases). The CDR3 totals 13 residues. V lost 6 bases and J 3 bases, leaving 11 bases between the germline ends. CDR1 is LNHDA, CDR2 SQIVND, per germline (reference sequence). In nucleotides, the CDR3 is TGTGCCAGTAGCGGGACCCGAGACACTGAAGCTTTCTTT. This encodes CASSGTRDTEAFF.

This clone was counted between two and nine times. The chain recombines TRBV27 with TRBJ1-5, with D possibly being TRBD1 (6 bases). Germline CDR1 MNHEY, CDR2 SMNVEV (reference sequence). Trimming removed 0 bases at V and 5 bases at J, with 11 bases between. The CDR3 is 15 residues long. CDR3 in DNA: TGTGCCAGCAGTTTATCGGCACAGGGCCATCAGCCCCAGCATTTT. Translating it yields CASSLSAQGHQPQHF.

This clone came up once. The J gene is TRBJ2-1, the V gene TRBV6-2 or TRBV6-3; D may be TRBD1 or TRBD2 (5 bases each). Germline V gene data show CDR1 as MNHEY and CDR2 as SVGEGT. The CDR3 has 16 residues. Trimming cost V 2 bases and J 8 bases, with 19 bases left between them. CDR3 residues: CASSYNTPERDDEQFF. The CDR3 DNA follows: TGTGCCAGCAGTTACAATACCCCAGAGAGGGACGATGAGCAGTTCTTC.